These T cell receptor beta chains were read from a single sample in a study of blood T cells in healthy people across ages. TCRdb recomputed calls from the 5' RACE reads with MiXCR, one row per CDR3 protein. The sample gives hundreds of thousands of distinct CDR3 sequences, 20% to 25% of which show up once; 8% to 10% is in the top ten. These data also formed part of another study, on T cells of mothers and their children.

The sample comprised blood. The receptors were gathered from a boy younger than 18 in good health. The CDR3 runs from the conserved cysteine through the conserved F or W. D genes are given only for firm matches. The size entry is marked missing in some rows and otherwise reads once, few, many or a size class.

len: 16; d_gene: TRBD2; abundance: few; v_gene: TRBV7-3; j_gene: TRBJ2-1; CDR3aa: CASSPQSSGTYNEQFF; CDR3nt: TGTGCCAGCAGCCCCCAGTCTAGCGGGACCTACAATGAGCAGTTCTTC
len: 13; d_gene: TRBD1; abundance: .; v_gene: TRBV29-1; j_gene: TRBJ2-5; CDR3aa: CSVVGTGGETQYF; CDR3nt: TGCAGCGTAGTAGGGACAGGGGGAGAGACCCAGTACTTC
len: 20; d_gene: TRBD2; abundance: .; v_gene: TRBV24-1; j_gene: TRBJ2-1; CDR3aa: CATSVSGLAGGPQIPNEQFF; CDR3nt: TGTGCCACCAGTGTCTCCGGACTAGCGGGGGGGCCACAGATTCCCAATGAGCAGTTCTTC
len: 12; d_gene: .; abundance: few; v_gene: TRBV5-1; j_gene: TRBJ2-7; CDR3aa: CASSQLQSEQYF; CDR3nt: TGCGCCAGCAGCCAACTTCAGTCGGAGCAGTACTTC
len: 13; d_gene: .; abundance: .; v_gene: TRBV15; j_gene: TRBJ2-5; CDR3aa: CATSRGWEETQYF; CDR3nt: TGTGCCACCAGCAGAGGTTGGGAAGAGACCCAGTACTTC
len: 14; d_gene: .; abundance: few; v_gene: TRBV28; j_gene: TRBJ2-5; CDR3aa: CASSRLDTQETQYF; CDR3nt: TGTGCCAGCAGCAGACTCGACACCCAAGAGACCCAGTACTTC
len: 16; d_gene: TRBD1; abundance: .; v_gene: TRBV2; j_gene: TRBJ1-4; CDR3aa: CASRDRDDATNEKLFF; CDR3nt: TGTGCCAGCAGGGACAGGGACGACGCAACTAATGAAAAACTGTTTTTT
len: 17; d_gene: TRBD2; abundance: .; v_gene: TRBV4-2; j_gene: TRBJ2-5; CDR3aa: CASSQDTTSGRRQTQYF; CDR3nt: TGTGCCAGCAGCCAAGATACCACTAGCGGGCGGCGGCAGACCCAGTACTTC
len: 14; d_gene: .; abundance: few; v_gene: TRBV27; j_gene: TRBJ1-5; CDR3aa: CASRYPMRNQPQHF; CDR3nt: TGTGCCAGCAGATACCCTATGCGGAATCAGCCCCAGCATTTT
len: 13; d_gene: .; abundance: .; v_gene: TRBV29-1; j_gene: TRBJ2-5; CDR3aa: CSVSLQREETQYF; CDR3nt: TGCAGCGTCAGCCTCCAGCGGGAAGAGACCCAGTACTTC
len: 12; d_gene: .; abundance: few; v_gene: TRBV6-1; j_gene: TRBJ2-2; CDR3aa: CASIVSTGELFF; CDR3nt: TGTGCCAGCATAGTGAGCACCGGGGAGCTGTTTTTT
len: 15; d_gene: TRBD1; abundance: .; v_gene: TRBV7-3; j_gene: TRBJ1-6; CDR3aa: CASSLGQGGDSPLHF; CDR3nt: TGTGCCAGCAGCCTGGGACAGGGAGGAGATTCACCCCTCCACTTT
len: 13; d_gene: .; abundance: .; v_gene: TRBV6-1; j_gene: TRBJ1-2; CDR3aa: CASSEGVGNGYTF; CDR3nt: TGTGCCAGCAGTGAGGGTGTAGGCAATGGCTACACCTTC
len: 14; d_gene: .; abundance: once; v_gene: TRBV5-1; j_gene: TRBJ2-1; CDR3aa: CASRTGIDYNEQFF; CDR3nt: TGCGCCAGCAGGACCGGGATCGACTACAATGAGCAGTTCTTC
len: 16; d_gene: TRBD2; abundance: few; v_gene: TRBV14; j_gene: TRBJ2-5; CDR3aa: CASSQVRGDSRETQYF; CDR3nt: TGTGCCAGCAGCCAAGTCCGGGGGGACTCTAGAGAGACCCAGTACTTC
len: 14; d_gene: .; abundance: .; v_gene: TRBV28; j_gene: TRBJ2-4; CDR3aa: CASSSRSGRYIQYF; CDR3nt: TGTGCCAGCAGTTCAAGGTCCGGACGGTACATTCAGTACTTC
len: 12; d_gene: .; abundance: few; v_gene: TRBV18; j_gene: TRBJ2-7; CDR3aa: CASSQDKYEQYF; CDR3nt: TGTGCCAGCTCACAGGACAAGTACGAGCAGTACTTC
len: 14; d_gene: .; abundance: .; v_gene: TRBV12-3/TRBV12-4; j_gene: TRBJ2-5; CDR3aa: CASRGDAGSETQYF; CDR3nt: TGTGCCAGCAGGGGGGATGCCGGGTCCGAGACCCAGTACTTC
len: 16; d_gene: .; abundance: few; v_gene: TRBV7-2; j_gene: TRBJ1-4; CDR3aa: CASSFNGPMANEKLFF; CDR3nt: TGTGCCAGCAGCTTCAATGGGCCTATGGCTAATGAAAAACTGTTTTTT
len: 16; d_gene: TRBD2; abundance: few; v_gene: TRBV29-1; j_gene: TRBJ2-3; CDR3aa: CSVEDLAGVGTDTQYF; CDR3nt: TGCAGCGTTGAAGATCTTGCGGGAGTAGGTACAGATACGCAGTATTTT
len: 15; d_gene: .; abundance: .; v_gene: TRBV7-2; j_gene: TRBJ2-5; CDR3aa: CASSRDSSLGWTQYF; CDR3nt: TGTGCCAGCAGTCGGGACTCATCGCTGGGGTGGACCCAGTACTTC
len: 16; d_gene: .; abundance: .; v_gene: TRBV3-1; j_gene: TRBJ1-6; CDR3aa: CASSQGGAEFHSPLHF; CDR3nt: TGTGCCAGCAGCCAAGGGGGGGCCGAATTCCATTCACCCCTCCACTTT
len: 13; d_gene: .; abundance: .; v_gene: TRBV5-1; j_gene: TRBJ2-1; CDR3aa: CASSYQRENEQFF; CDR3nt: TGCGCCAGCAGCTACCAAAGGGAGAATGAGCAGTTCTTC
len: 12; d_gene: .; abundance: .; v_gene: TRBV29-1; j_gene: TRBJ2-7; CDR3aa: CSVWDKTYEQYF; CDR3nt: TGCAGCGTTTGGGACAAGACCTACGAGCAGTACTTC
len: 15; d_gene: .; abundance: few; v_gene: TRBV12-3/TRBV12-4; j_gene: TRBJ1-2; CDR3aa: CASSPDWRGNYGYTF; CDR3nt: TGTGCCAGCAGCCCAGACTGGAGGGGTAACTATGGCTACACCTTC
len: 14; d_gene: .; abundance: .; v_gene: TRBV20-1; j_gene: TRBJ2-3; CDR3aa: CSAKTSYDTDTQYF; CDR3nt: TGCAGTGCTAAAACTAGCTATGACACAGATACGCAGTATTTT
len: 14; d_gene: .; abundance: .; v_gene: TRBV5-1; j_gene: TRBJ2-4; CDR3aa: CASSLDGAKNIQYF; CDR3nt: TGCGCCAGCAGCTTGGATGGAGCCAAAAACATTCAGTACTTC